Listed below are T cell receptor beta chains from one sample, sequenced in a study of cytotoxic CD8 clonotypes in ibrutinib-treated CLL. Profiling relied on immunoSEQ multiplex PCR, and the TCRdb table lists in-frame clones only, not all of them. The sample holds some 43,000 clones, about 70% seen once. Sample: PBMCs, taken after 12 months of ibrutinib treatment. The receptors originated from a human donor with chronic lymphocytic leukemia. Each CDR3 is given without its conserved first and last residue. Size tells how often a clone was seen (once, few, many) or the class of an expanded clone, and some rows leave it out.

J: TRBJ1-2; size: .; V: TRBV5-6; CDR3: ASSPQNPYRANYGYT
J: TRBJ2-7; size: many; V: TRBV28; CDR3: ASSSSGTIEQY
J: TRBJ2-2; size: .; V: TRBV6-5; CDR3: ASSQLGVAGELF
J: TRBJ2-7; size: few; V: TRBV5-1; CDR3: ASSFAGPRYEQY
J: TRBJ2-3; size: .; V: TRBV7-2; CDR3: ASSWSVVADTQY
J: TRBJ2-7; size: .; V: TRBV5-4; CDR3: ASSLYGGSYEQY
J: TRBJ2-6; size: .; V: TRBV19; CDR3: ASSIRGSYGANVLT
J: TRBJ2-5; size: .; V: TRBV6-1; CDR3: ASSEGQGEETQY
J: TRBJ1-5; size: few; V: TRBV2; CDR3: ASSADRGYQPQH
J: TRBJ1-5; size: .; V: TRBV19; CDR3: ASSIAAGDTQPQH
J: TRBJ1-3; size: .; V: TRBV6-4; CDR3: ASSDRGSYSGNTIY
J: TRBJ2-5; size: .; V: TRBV15; CDR3: ATSRVGTETQY
J: TRBJ1-1; size: .; V: TRBV6-5; CDR3: ASSRISLKTEAF
J: TRBJ1-2; size: .; V: TRBV18; CDR3: ASSIPDTARGYT
J: TRBJ2-2; size: .; V: TRBV2; CDR3: ARRLNGLASGELF
J: TRBJ2-1; size: .; V: TRBV4-1; CDR3: ASSPGQGADNEQF
J: TRBJ2-1; size: .; V: TRBV5-4; CDR3: ASTLDGGRFRQF
J: TRBJ1-3; size: .; V: TRBV5-1; CDR3: ASSLGGISGNTIY
J: TRBJ2-1; size: .; V: TRBV6-4; CDR3: ASSDGFGSEQF
J: TRBJ1-1; size: .; V: TRBV6-1; CDR3: ASSEAPVGFGGSSEAF
J: TRBJ1-1; size: .; V: TRBV27; CDR3: ASLHQGRATEAF
J: TRBJ1-6; size: .; V: TRBV2; CDR3: ATGRSNYNSPLH
J: TRBJ1-5; size: .; V: TRBV29-1; CDR3: SVDDRGVGQPQH
J: TRBJ2-3; size: .; V: TRBV7-2; CDR3: ASSTRTETDTQY